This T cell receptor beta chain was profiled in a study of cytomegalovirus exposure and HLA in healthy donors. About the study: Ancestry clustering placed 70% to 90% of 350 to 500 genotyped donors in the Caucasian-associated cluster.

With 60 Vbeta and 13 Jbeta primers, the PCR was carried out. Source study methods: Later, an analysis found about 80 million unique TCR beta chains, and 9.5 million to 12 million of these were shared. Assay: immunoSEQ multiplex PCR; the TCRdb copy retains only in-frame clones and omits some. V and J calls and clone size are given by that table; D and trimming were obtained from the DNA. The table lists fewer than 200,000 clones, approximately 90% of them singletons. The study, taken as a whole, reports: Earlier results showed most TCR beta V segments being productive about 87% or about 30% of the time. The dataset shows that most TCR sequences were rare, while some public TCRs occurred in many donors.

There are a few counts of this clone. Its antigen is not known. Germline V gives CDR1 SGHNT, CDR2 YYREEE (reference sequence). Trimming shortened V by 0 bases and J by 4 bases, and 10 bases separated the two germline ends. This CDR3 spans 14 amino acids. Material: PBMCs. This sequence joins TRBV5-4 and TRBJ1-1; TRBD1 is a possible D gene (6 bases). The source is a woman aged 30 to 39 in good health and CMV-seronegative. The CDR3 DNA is TGTGCCAGCAGCTTGGAGACAGGTAGCACTGAAGCTTTCTTT. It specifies CASSLETGSTEAFF.